This T cell receptor (beta chain) was identified during a study of control samples from healthy donors and cancer patients. Libraries were prepared by immunoSEQ multiplex PCR; TCRdb keeps only in-frame clonotypes and omits some of them. Of 60,000 to 95,000 clones in the sample, approximately 88% were seen once. Germline V gene data show CDR1 as MNHEY and CDR2 as SMNVEV (reference sequence). The CDR3 is 15 residues long. The V end was cut by 2 bases, the J end by 6 bases, with 17 bases between. The sequence derives from a man aged 50 to 60 in good health. V gene TRBV27 combines with J gene TRBJ2-7; D is uncertain. Sequencing was done on a sample of blood. The CDR3, as DNA: TGTGCCAGCAGTTTAGAGGCCTTACCCAATAGCGAGCAGTACTTC. The encoded protein is CASSLEALPNSEQYF.